Presented here are 10 T cell receptor beta chains from one specimen sequenced in a study of cytomegalovirus exposure and HLA in healthy donors. The protocol was immunoSEQ multiplex PCR, while the TCRdb copy is restricted to in-frame clones and leaves out a portion. This table holds more than 250,000 clones, around 90% found once. Sequenced: PBMCs. The receptors here all came from a young woman in good health and CMV-seronegative.

A single count supports this clone. The J gene is TRBJ2-7, the V gene TRBV9, with 7 nucleotides matching TRBD2. J lost 1 base, V lost 3 bases, and 1 base had no gene match. This CDR3 has 13 residues. Germline assignment: CDR1 SGDLS and CDR2 YYNGEE. This CDR3 reads CASSASGSYEQYF. DNA for the CDR3: TGTGCCAGCAGCGCTAGCGGATCCTACGAGCAGTACTTC.

J is TRBJ2-2 and V is TRBV29-1; D is unclear. Germline values: CDR1 SQVTM, CDR2 ANQGSEA. This CDR3 spans 13 amino acids. V was clipped by 4 bases and J by 4 bases, with 10 bases between them. The CDR3 spells CSVGFVLTGELFF. The CDR3 nucleotides read TGCAGCGTTGGTTTCGTCCTCACCGGGGAGCTGTTTTTT.

The V and J genes are TRBV27 and TRBJ1-1; D not resolved. Looked up from germline, CDR1 is MNHEY and CDR2 is SMNVEV (reference sequence). V was trimmed by 5 bases and J by 0 bases, leaving 16 bases between them. The CDR3 length is 16 residues. CDR3 DNA sequence: TGTGCCAGCAGTCCCCTCTCGTTGGGTTTGAACACTGAAGCTTTCTTT. It encodes CASSPLSLGLNTEAFF.

The chain recombines TRBV29-1 with TRBJ1-1; D uncertain. Germline assignment: CDR1 SQVTM and CDR2 ANQGSEA. This CDR3 has 12 amino acids. Trimming removed 1 base at V and 1 base at J, with 4 bases between. CDR3 amino acids: CSVEAENTEAFF. CDR3 DNA sequence: TGCAGCGTTGAAGCCGAGAACACTGAAGCTTTCTTT.

The rearrangement links TRBV28 to TRBJ1-5, with D perhaps matching TRBD1 (6 bases). This CDR3 spans 13 amino acids. Germline CDR1 reads MDHEN; CDR2 reads SYDVKM. V was clipped by 5 bases and J by 9 bases, with 14 bases between them. CDR3 bases: TGTGCCAGCAGTACAGGGACCTCACGGCCCCAGCATTTT. This encodes CASSTGTSRPQHF.

The V gene is TRBV7-9, the J gene TRBJ1-5; 8 nucleotides match TRBD1. CDR3 length: 16 amino acids. The V and J ends lost 3 bases and 2 bases, in that order; junction bases with no gene match: 6. Germline CDR1 is SEHNR and CDR2 is FQNEAQ (reference sequence). CDR3 sequence: CASSLDNRGGNQPQHF. The CDR3 DNA follows: TGTGCCAGCAGCTTGGACAACAGGGGGGGCAATCAGCCCCAGCATTTT.

This clone was counted a few times. The J gene is TRBJ2-7, the V gene TRBV5-4, with TRBD2 matching 10 bases. Germline V gives CDR1 SGHNT, CDR2 YYREEE (reference sequence). The CDR3 runs 15 residues. The junction had 6 bases not matched to a gene; V was cut back by 4 bases and J by 2 bases. DNA for the CDR3: TGTGCCAGCAGCCAGGGACTAGCGAAAGCCTACGAGCAGTACTTC. Translation gives CASSQGLAKAYEQYF. The full variable domain, in which reference TRBV5-4 and TRBJ2-7 provide the parts outside the CDR3, is ETGVTQSPTHLIKTRGQQVTLRCSSQSGHNTVSWYQQALGQGPQFIFQYYREEENGRGNFPPRFSGLQFPNYSSELNVNALELDDSALYLCASSQGLAKAYEQYFGPGTRLTVT.

V and J are TRBV4-1 and TRBJ2-7; 9 bases match TRBD2. This CDR3 contains 17 residues. V lost 2 bases and J lost 4; bases outside the gene matches: 12. Germline V CDR1 and CDR2: MGHRA, YSYEKL. For the CDR3, the DNA is TGCGCCAGCAGCCAAACTGGATTTGGACTAGCGAAGTACGAGCAGTACTTC. It encodes CASSQTGFGLAKYEQYF.

The gene calls are TRBV5-4 and TRBJ2-2; TRBD1 aligns across 11 bases. The V and J ends lost 3 bases and 5 bases, in that order; junction bases with no gene match: 3. Germline V gene sequence: CDR1 SGHNT, CDR2 YYREEE (reference sequence). This CDR3 is built from 15 residues. The CDR3 nucleotides are TGTGCCAGCAGCTCCGGGACAGGGGGTACCGGGGAGCTGTTTTTT. It is translated as CASSSGTGGTGELFF. The whole variable domain, remainder taken from reference TRBV5-4 and TRBJ2-2, is ETGVTQSPTHLIKTRGQQVTLRCSSQSGHNTVSWYQQALGQGPQFIFQYYREEENGRGNFPPRFSGLQFPNYSSELNVNALELDDSALYLCASSSGTGGTGELFFGEGSRLTVL.

The CDR3 sequence: CASSPQGRPHEQYF. The DNA for the CDR3 is TGTGCCAGCAGCCCCCAGGGGCGACCCCACGAGCAGTACTTC. V gene TRBV13 combines with J gene TRBJ2-7; D may be TRBD1 (6 bases). V dropped 5 bases and J dropped 5 bases, with 16 bases sitting between them. The CDR3 is made up of 14 amino acids. Germline V gene data show CDR1 as PRHDT and CDR2 as FYEKMQ (reference sequence).